One sample yielded the 23 T cell receptor beta chains listed below, sequenced in a study of a mutant IDH1 vaccine in newly diagnosed glioma. Libraries were prepared by immunoSEQ multiplex PCR; TCRdb keeps only in-frame clonotypes and omits some of them. Of tens of thousands of clones listed, around 80% are singletons. Documented time point: week 35, safety follow-up. It was 300 ug of mutant IDH1 20-mer peptide that made up each vaccine dose, given with topical imiquimod. These receptors have no known antigen. This sample comprised PBMCs, obtained from a glioma patient whose treatment included an IDH1 peptide vaccine. All receptors come from a middle-aged man with glioma.

The chain recombines TRBV2 with TRBJ2-7; D may be TRBD1 (7 bases). The CDR3 has 13 residues. V lost 11 bases, J lost 4 bases, and 18 bases lay in between. Looked up from germline, CDR1 is SNHLY and CDR2 is FYNNEI. The CDR3: CASTFQGGYEQYV. The CDR3 region has the DNA TGTGCCTCAACCTTCCAGGGGGGTTACGAGCAGTACGTC.

The chain is built from TRBV6-1 and TRBJ1-4; D gene ambiguous. The CDR3 has 15 residues. Germline V gives CDR1 MNHNS, CDR2 SASEGT. V dropped 6 bases and J dropped 7 bases, with 18 bases sitting between them. The CDR3 loop is CASSPTPASGEKLFF. CDR3 sequence (DNA): TGTGCCAGCAGCCCGACACCCGCCTCTGGTGAAAAACTGTTTTTT.

This clone was seen only once. For the CDR3, the DNA is TGCGCCAGCAGTGAGTCGATGGCACAGGGGCTTGGTGGCTACACCTTC. Protein: CASSESMAQGLGGYTF. The chain combines TRBV10-1 with TRBJ1-2; 7 bases match TRBD1. This CDR3 is built from 16 residues. Germline V CDR1 and CDR2: WNHNN, SYGVQD (reference sequence). The J segment lost 7 bases and the V segment lost 0 bases, leaving 11 bases of the junction unmatched.

The V gene is TRBV7-2, the J gene TRBJ2-5; 9 nucleotides match TRBD2. Germline trimming cut 5 bases from V and 5 bases from J; bases unmatched to any gene: 21. Germline CDR1 SGHTA, CDR2 FQGNSA. The CDR3 is made up of 19 amino acids. The chain's CDR3 is CASSPGGRLAGTPGETQYF. In nucleotides, the CDR3 is TGTGCCAGCAGCCCCGGGGGGCGGCTAGCGGGAACGCCGGGGGAGACCCAGTACTTC.

This clone was found a few times. This sample includes further DNA sequences coding for the same CDR3. The rearrangement uses TRBV7-2 and TRBJ2-2, with 8 bases matching TRBD2. Trimming at V came to 0 bases and at J to 3 bases, leaving 0 bases not matched to a gene. The germline V gene encodes CDR1 SGHTA and CDR2 FQGNSA. The CDR3 spans 15 residues. CDR3 coding DNA: TGTGCCAGCAGCTTAGCACTAGCGGACACCGGGGAGCTGTTTTTT. Translation gives CASSLALADTGELFF.

The chain links TRBV6-5 to TRBJ2-1; D gene unclear. There are 15 residues in the CDR3. Trimming removed 7 bases from V and 5 bases from J, with 18 bases in between. Per the germline V gene, CDR1 is MNHEY and CDR2 is SVGAGI. CDR3 DNA sequence: TGTGCCAGCACCCAGGACCGTTCGAAAAACAATGAGCAGTTCTTC. Encoded protein: CASTQDRSKNNEQFF.

This chain joins TRBV6-5 and TRBJ1-4; D gene uncertain. The CDR3 covers 14 residues. Germline CDR1 reads MNHEY; CDR2 reads SVGAGI. The V end lost 7 bases, the J end lost 1 base, and 10 bases lay between the germline ends. The CDR3 coding sequence is TGTGCCAGCAAGGGCGGGAGAACTAATGAAAAACTGTTTTTT. Translating gives CASKGGRTNEKLFF.

This clone was detected a few times. V usage is TRBV7-2 and J usage is TRBJ2-2; tentatively, D is TRBD2 (5 bases). The CDR3 consists of 14 residues. Trimming shortened V by 3 bases and J by 7 bases, and 12 bases separated the two germline ends. Germline CDR1 SGHTA, CDR2 FQGNSA. The CDR3 region has the DNA TGTGCCAGCAGCTTGAGGCTAGGAGGCGGGGAGCTGTTTTTT. It specifies CASSLRLGGGELFF.

The rearrangement links TRBV4-1 to TRBJ1-2; 7 bases fit TRBD1. The CDR3 loop spans 14 amino acids. V trimming: 3 bases; J trimming: 5 bases; junction bases outside the gene matches: 6. Germline V gene data show CDR1 as MGHRA and CDR2 as YSYEKL. CDR3 in DNA: TGCGCCAGCAGCCAGCCGGAGACAGGGTATGGCTACACCTTC. Amino acids: CASSQPETGYGYTF.

In its sample, this clone was seen once. This CDR3 is CASSFPNEKLFF. The DNA of the CDR3 is TGTGCCAGCAGCTTCCCTAATGAAAAACTGTTTTTT. The chain links TRBV5-4 to TRBJ1-4; D call uncertain. Germline V gene data show CDR1 as SGHNT and CDR2 as YYREEE (reference sequence). This CDR3 spans 12 amino acids. Between the trimmed V and J ends, which lost 2 bases and 3 bases, there was a span of 2 bases.

The chain carries TRBV14 and TRBJ1-1, with D uncertain. Trimming took off 0 bases at V and 0 bases at J, with 2 bases between the two ends. The CDR3 runs to 13 residues. CDR1 is SGHDN and CDR2 is FVKESK in the germline V gene. This chain's CDR3 is CASSQEVNTEAFF. The CDR3 DNA reads as TGTGCCAGCAGCCAAGAAGTGAACACTGAAGCTTTCTTT. Looking up the rest from reference TRBV14 and TRBJ1-1 gives the full variable domain: EAGVTQFPSHSVIEKGQTVTLRCDPISGHDNLYWYRRVMGKEIKFLLHFVKESKQDESGMPNNRFLAERTGGTYSTLKVQPAELEDSGVYFCASSQEVNTEAFFGQGTRLTVV.

The genes are TRBV7-6 and TRBJ1-1; a possible D gene is TRBD1 (5 bases). Germline CDR1 SGHVS, CDR2 FNYEAQ. This CDR3 has 13 amino acids. Deletions cut 3 bases from V and 2 bases from J, with 7 bases between. The CDR3 loop reads CASSFDSNTEAFF. The DNA of the CDR3 is TGTGCCAGCAGCTTTGACAGTAACACTGAAGCTTTCTTT.

The chain joins TRBV14 to TRBJ2-2; 8 bases agree with TRBD1. The trim removed 3 bases at V and 4 bases at J, leaving 4 bases unmatched. Germline values: CDR1 SGHDN, CDR2 FVKESK. The length of the CDR3 is 15 residues. The CDR3 sequence: CASSQQGASTGELFF. CDR3 bases: TGTGCCAGCAGCCAGCAGGGGGCCAGCACCGGGGAGCTGTTTTTT.

The genes are TRBV4-1 and TRBJ2-4, with 8 positions matching TRBD1. Germline CDR1 and CDR2: MGHRA and YSYEKL. J gave up 8 bases and V 0 bases, and 9 bases lay outside the gene matches. The CDR3 loop spans 16 amino acids. The chain's CDR3 is CASSQELGQGVDIQYF. In DNA, the CDR3 is TGCGCCAGCAGCCAAGAATTAGGACAGGGAGTCGACATTCAGTACTTC.

The CDR3 DNA sequence: TGTGCCAGCAGTTTAGGAGGTAGCGCCACGGCGAACACCGGGGAGCTGTTTTTT. This encodes CASSLGGSATANTGELFF. The J gene is TRBJ2-2, the V gene TRBV28; D may be TRBD2 (5 bases). V was shortened by 2 bases and J by 0 bases, with 16 bases between the two germline ends. CDR3 length equals 18 residues. CDR1 is MDHEN and CDR2 is SYDVKM in the germline V gene. Combining the CDR3 with reference TRBV28 and TRBJ2-2 gives the whole variable domain DVKVTQSSRYLVKRTGEKVFLECVQDMDHENMFWYRQDPGLGLRLIYFSYDVKMKEKGDIPEGYSVSREKKERFSLILESASTNQTSMYLCASSLGGSATANTGELFFGEGSRLTVL.

The chain couples TRBV11-2 to TRBJ1-2; D unclear. The germline V gene has CDR1 SGHAT and CDR2 FQNNGV. The V and J ends lost 2 bases and 4 bases respectively, with 14 bases between them. The CDR3 spans 15 residues. The CDR3 sequence: CASSLTPAAVYGYTF. The CDR3 nucleotides read TGTGCCAGCAGCTTAACCCCGGCCGCCGTCTATGGCTACACCTTC.

The genes are TRBV11-3 and TRBJ2-5; no clear D gene. CDR1 is SGHNT, CDR2 YENEEA, per germline. This CDR3 has 13 amino acids. Trimming took 8 bases from V and 5 from J, leaving 15 bases between them. DNA of the CDR3: TGTGCCAGCGGTTCGGGCCCCAGGGAGACCCAGTACTTC. This translates into CASGSGPRETQYF.

This clone was recorded many times. The chain uses TRBV19 and TRBJ1-1; D perhaps matches TRBD1 (5 bases). This CDR3 contains 13 residues. Trimming pared 6 bases from V and 0 bases from J, leaving 8 bases between. Germline V gene data show CDR1 as LNHDA and CDR2 as SQIVND (reference sequence). The CDR3 DNA reads TGTGCCAGTAGCCGACAGATGAACACTGAAGCTTTCTTT. This codes for CASSRQMNTEAFF.

J is TRBJ1-1 and V is TRBV28; weak D call: TRBD1 (6 bases). Germline loops: CDR1 MDHEN, CDR2 SYDVKM. Trimming took off 6 bases at V and 1 base at J, with 12 bases between the two ends. The CDR3 consists of 14 residues. The CDR3 region is CASRELQGNTEAFF. The CDR3 DNA follows: TGTGCCAGCAGAGAGTTACAGGGGAACACTGAAGCTTTCTTT.

This clone was counted between two and nine times. In nucleotides, the CDR3 is TGTGCCAGCAGCTTCGGGCGCGTGAACACTGAAGCTTTCTTT. Its translation: CASSFGRVNTEAFF. V gene TRBV5-6 combines with J gene TRBJ1-1; no clear D gene. The CDR3 runs 14 residues. CDR1 is SGHDT and CDR2 is YYEEEE in the germline V gene. V was cut by 2 bases and J by 0 bases, with 8 bases left in between.

The V call is TRBV6-1, the J call TRBJ2-7, with TRBD2 matching over 8 bases. The germline V gene encodes CDR1 MNHNS and CDR2 SASEGT. With 1 base clipped from V and 2 bases from J, the junction kept 4 bases outside the gene matches. The CDR3 runs 15 residues. For the CDR3, the DNA is TGTGCCAGCAGTGAAGGAGGACTAGCCCCCTACGAGCAGTACTTC. Translated, it gives CASSEGGLAPYEQYF.

This clone was observed a handful of times. V gene TRBV14 combines with J gene TRBJ1-4, with 11 bases matching TRBD1. The CDR3 has 16 amino acids. With V trimmed by 4 bases and J by 6 bases, 7 bases remained unmatched. Germline CDR1 and CDR2: SGHDN and FVKESK. The CDR3 is CASSRLGQGADEKLFF. CDR3 DNA: TGTGCCAGCAGCCGCCTCGGACAGGGGGCGGATGAAAAACTGTTTTTT.

The chain has TRBV18 and TRBJ2-7, with 8 nucleotides matching TRBD2. With 3 bases clipped from V and 3 bases from J, the junction kept 7 bases outside the gene matches. The germline V gene has CDR1 KGHSH and CDR2 LQKENI. This CDR3 contains 15 residues. The CDR3 loop reads CASSPGSGRVYEQYF. In nucleotides, the CDR3 is TGTGCCAGCTCACCGGGCAGCGGGAGAGTCTACGAGCAGTACTTC.